What follows is one T cell receptor beta chain and its context. The sample is drawn from a study of OX40 agonist ivuxolimab in advanced cancers. Generated by immunoSEQ multiplex PCR, the TCRdb table keeps only in-frame clones and is missing some. The sample includes approximately 70,000 clones, roughly 73% of them seen just once. The CDR3 is made up of 16 amino acids. The germline gives CDR1 SGHRS, CDR2 YFSETQ. V was shortened by 4 bases and J by 1 base, with 17 bases between the two germline ends. The source is an adult with an advanced solid tumor such as melanoma, head and neck, liver or kidney cancer. This rearrangement joins TRBV5-1 to TRBJ1-1; D is perhaps TRBD1 (6 bases). The specimen comprised CD4+ or CD8+ T cells sorted from blood, sampled in a trial of the OX40 agonist ivuxolimab. The CDR3 is CASSPWTARGNTEAFF. The CDR3 DNA sequence: TGCGCCAGCAGCCCCTGGACAGCCCGAGGGAACACTGAAGCTTTCTTT. The full variable domain, rest sourced from reference TRBV5-1 and TRBJ1-1, is KAGVTQTPRYLIKTRGQQVTLSCSPISGHRSVSWYQQTPGQGLQFLFEYFSETQRNKGNFPGRFSGRQFSNSRSEMNVSTLELGDSALYLCASSPWTARGNTEAFFGQGTRLTVV.